In this sample, the clone carrying this TCR beta chain turned up a few times. Its specificity is unknown. Stem cell-like memory, regulatory, central memory and naive CD4+ cells were sorted via CD45RO/CCR7/CD25/CD127/CD95/CD27. Expressed TCRB transcripts were sequenced because the entire RNA isolate underwent reverse transcription. Sequencing was performed with immunoSEQ multiplex PCR; in TCRdb, only in-frame clones are kept and a portion is missing. The table includes around 350,000 clones, roughly 12% detected once. The data were taken from a study of beta chain features in type 1 diabetes. Overall study findings and caveats: Fewer junction insertions and more nucleotide deletions appeared in type 1 diabetes patients. Patients showed naive, central memory and Treg TCRB repertoires that appeared more similar than those of healthy donors. Unsettled here was the matter of whether HLA type influences TCRB rearrangement.

Trimming removed 0 bases from V and 7 bases from J, with 6 bases in between. The V gene's germline CDR1 is DFQATT and CDR2 SNEGSKA (reference sequence). The CDR3 runs to 11 residues. The sequence was collected from a man aged 18 to 29 in good health. What was sequenced was naive CD4+ T cells from blood. The gene calls are TRBV20-1 and TRBJ2-5; a possible D gene is TRBD1 (5 bases). The DNA of the CDR3 is TGCAGTGCTAGAGATAGGGGGACCCAGTACTTC. The encoded protein is CSARDRGTQYF.